This TCR beta chain emerged from a study of blood T cell repertoires in COVID-19. Across the study: Acute-phase and convalescent COVID-19 samples originated in the United States, Italy and Spain. In each case, the material was cDNA or gDNA derived from T cells, B-cell-depleted T cells, or PBMCs.

In the original analysis: Scientists estimated how many nucleated cells there were by amplifying reference gene primers. Data came from immunoSEQ multiplex PCR; TCRdb stores just in-frame clones and leaves some out. D and trimming come from the DNA, and the V and J calls and clone size come from that table. The sample contains around 300,000 clones, approximately 85% of which appear only once. Trimming cost V 3 bases and J 9 bases; bases outside gene matches: 4. Germline V lookup: CDR1 SGHAT, CDR2 FQNNGV. CDR3 length: 14 amino acids. The sequence was collected from a human donor in a cohort sampled during active COVID-19. The material sequenced was peripheral blood. This chain links TRBV11-2 with TRBJ2-1, with 11 bases lining up with TRBD1. The CDR3 DNA reads as TGTGCCAGCAGCTTTGGACAGGGGGCGATTGAGCAGTTCTTC. Translating gives CASSFGQGAIEQFF. Complete variable domain (other parts from reference TRBV11-2 and TRBJ2-1): EAGVAQSPRYKIIEKRQSVAFWCNPISGHATLYWYQQILGQGPKLLIQFQNNGVVDDSQLPKDRFSAERLKGVDSTLKIQPAKLEDSAVYLCASSFGQGAIEQFFGPGTRLTVL.